The clone carrying this T cell receptor (beta chain) occurred many times. Its specificity is not known. The CDR3 has 14 residues. Losses at the gene ends were 1 base for V and 5 bases for J; bases not matched to a gene: 1. In germline, CDR1 is GTSNPN, CDR2 SVGIG (reference sequence). Template material for amplifying TCR beta CDR3 regions consisted of RNA transcripts. HTBI primers were employed in a first-round RT-PCR of the TCR CDR3. Each CDR3 protein is one row after TCRdb ran MiXCR on the multiplex PCR reads. Among about half a million distinct CDR3 sequences, less than 25% were seen once, and the ten largest hold approximately 25%. These data are taken from a study of T cells in Graves' hyperthyroidism and ophthalmopathy. The study, taken as a whole, reports: Median prediction lead before ophthalmopathy onset was around 7 months with the model. In blood, most of the thyroid clonotypes expanded above 0.001 were also present.

Graves' hyperthyroidism qualified as stable when ophthalmopathy did not progress within 18 months. Uncontrolled infection, other autoimmune disease, pregnancy or lactation disqualified patients from enrolment. The sequenced material came from blood. The sequence was obtained from a man aged 18-30 years with Graves' hyperthyroidism. This chain uses TRBV30 with TRBJ2-5, with 13 bases fitting TRBD2. The CDR3 region is CAWSELAGGETQYF. CDR3 in DNA: TGTGCCTGGAGTGAACTAGCGGGGGGGGAGACCCAGTACTTC.